Described below is a single T cell receptor beta chain sequence and its context. The data originate from a study of CD8+ T cells in alopecia areata. The wider study: A regimen of oral tofacitinib, 5 to 10 mg twice daily, was given to treated patients. Severity was scored as percentage of affected scalp area in treated patients.

Sample treatment: oral pan-JAK inhibitor, 5-10 mg twice daily. As the sequencing template, cDNA was produced by extracting RNA and reverse transcribing it. Data came from immunoSEQ multiplex PCR; TCRdb stores just in-frame clones and leaves some out. This table holds 180,000 or so clones, roughly 60% found once. This TCR was sampled from a human donor with alopecia areata. The source material was CD4+ T cells sorted from blood, sampled at approximately week 56, from a patient treated with tofacitinib.

The CDR3 spells CASSQLSGANVLTF. In DNA form, the CDR3 reads TGCGCCAGCAGCCAGCTCTCTGGGGCCAACGTCCTGACTTTC. The chain joins TRBV4-1 to TRBJ2-6; D call uncertain. The germline V gene encodes CDR1 MGHRA and CDR2 YSYEKL. The CDR3 runs 14 residues. Trimming pared 3 bases from V and 0 bases from J, leaving 3 bases between.